These 22 T cell receptor beta chains were sequenced from one sample in a study of blood T cell repertoires in COVID-19. Method: immunoSEQ multiplex PCR; TCRdb's copy keeps in-frame clones and lacks some. The sample holds approximately 250,000 clones, about 89% seen once. Sequenced material: PBMCs or T cells enriched from blood (not recorded which). The source of these receptors is a woman aged 25-40 years who had recovered from COVID-19.

V gene TRBV9 combines with J gene TRBJ2-2; TRBD2 agrees at 7 bases. J lost 3 bases, V lost 5 bases, and 7 bases had no gene match. Per germline, CDR1 SGDLS and CDR2 YYNGEE. The CDR3 contains 15 residues. The CDR3 nucleotides read TGTGCCAGCAGGCCGCGCGGGAGTGACACCGGGGAGCTGTTTTTT. It specifies CASRPRGSDTGELFF.

The chain uses TRBV27 and TRBJ1-2, with TRBD1 identical over 10 bases. The CDR3 sequence is 15 residues long. The germline V gene encodes CDR1 MNHEY and CDR2 SMNVEV (reference sequence). V shed 4 bases and J 6 bases; nucleotides not matched to a gene: 8. This chain's CDR3 is CASSSTGGGTDGYTF. For the CDR3, the DNA is TGTGCCAGCAGTTCGACAGGGGGCGGTACGGATGGCTACACCTTC.

The chain combines TRBV5-1 with TRBJ2-6, with D hard to call. This CDR3 has 16 amino acids. V lost 4 bases, J lost 0 bases, and 11 bases lay in between. Germline CDR1 is SGHRS and CDR2 is YFSETQ. The CDR3 loop is CASSEALTSGANVLTF. CDR3 sequence (DNA): TGCGCCAGCAGCGAGGCTTTGACCTCTGGGGCCAACGTCCTGACTTTC.

The CDR3 region is CLPGEGGPHQETQYF. The CDR3 DNA is TGTCTACCAGGGGAGGGGGGCCCTCATCAAGAGACCCAGTACTTC. V gene TRBV10-3 combines with J gene TRBJ2-5; a weak D match, TRBD2 (7 bases). Germline V gene sequence: CDR1 ENHRY, CDR2 SYGVKD. The CDR3 loop spans 15 amino acids.

This chain connects TRBV15 to TRBJ1-5; TRBD1 might be the D (5 bases). The CDR3 consists of 16 residues. V was shortened by 5 bases and J by 2 bases, with 16 bases between the two germline ends. Germline loops: CDR1 LNHNV, CDR2 YYDKDF (reference sequence). The CDR3 loop reads CATSPGELNGNQPQHF. The CDR3 DNA is TGTGCCACCAGCCCGGGGGAGTTGAATGGCAATCAGCCCCAGCATTTT.

Only one count was recorded for this clone. V is TRBV19 and J is TRBJ2-1, with 7 bases aligning to TRBD1. Germline V gene sequence: CDR1 LNHDA, CDR2 SQIVND (reference sequence). There are 11 residues in the CDR3. Germline trimming cut 6 bases from V and 10 bases from J; bases unmatched to any gene: 3. This CDR3 reads CASSRDREQFF. CDR3 DNA: TGTGCCAGTAGCCGGGACAGAGAGCAGTTCTTC.

As to this clone: The same CDR3 can be traced to other DNA sequences in this sample. This rearrangement joins TRBV28 to TRBJ1-1; tentative D call: TRBD1 (6 bases). The V end was cut by 5 bases, the J end by 1 base, with 11 bases between. The germline V gene encodes CDR1 MDHEN and CDR2 SYDVKM. The CDR3 is made up of 14 amino acids. CDR3 amino acids: CASSLPTGNTEAFF. The CDR3 DNA reads TGTGCCAGCAGTCTGCCGACAGGGAACACTGAAGCTTTCTTT.

The chain uses TRBV3-1 (or the pseudogene TRBV3-2) and TRBJ2-7; unclear D gene. Trimming shortened V by 1 base and J by 7 bases, and 5 bases separated the two germline ends. This CDR3 is 11 amino acids long. CDR1 and CDR2 (germline): LGHDT, YNNKEL (reference sequence). The CDR3 loop reads CASSQGGEQYF. As DNA, the CDR3 is TGTGCCAGCAGCCAAGGAGGAGAGCAGTACTTC.

The gene calls are TRBV5-8 and TRBJ1-1; D gene uncertain. Germline V gene sequence: CDR1 SGHTS, CDR2 YDEGEE. The CDR3 runs 13 residues. Between the trimmed V and J ends, which lost 1 base and 3 bases, there was a span of 7 bases. CDR3: CASSLMRYTEAFF. In DNA, the CDR3 is TGTGCCAGCAGCTTGATGCGGTACACTGAAGCTTTCTTT.

This chain uses TRBV29-1 with TRBJ1-1; 8 bases line up with TRBD1. Germline CDR1 and CDR2: SQVTM and ANQGSEA. Trimming took 5 bases from V and 4 from J; bases not matched to a gene: 12. This CDR3 is 15 amino acids long. CDR3 amino acids: CSVYDRGATPTEAFF. CDR3 bases: TGCAGCGTTTATGACAGGGGCGCGACGCCCACTGAAGCTTTCTTT. Complete variable domain (other parts from reference TRBV29-1 and TRBJ1-1): SAVISQKPSRDICQRGTSLTIQCQVDSQVTMMFWYRQQPGQSLTLIATANQGSEATYESGFVIDKFPISRPNLTFSTLTVSNMSPEDSSIYLCSVYDRGATPTEAFFGQGTRLTVV.

The rearrangement joins TRBV27 to TRBJ1-5; D gene uncertain. Germline CDR1 is MNHEY and CDR2 is SMNVEV (reference sequence). This CDR3 has 13 residues. V was shortened by 1 base and J by 5 bases, with 6 bases between the two germline ends. CDR3 in DNA: TGTGCCAGCAGTTTATATCGCGATCAGCCCCAGCATTTT. Its translation is CASSLYRDQPQHF.

This clone has just a few counts. This chain links TRBV6-5 with TRBJ2-2; D remains unclear. The CDR3 has 16 residues. Germline lookup yields CDR1 MNHEY and CDR2 SVGAGI. The V end lost 1 base, the J end lost 1 base, and 10 bases lay between the germline ends. CDR3 bases: TGTGCCAGCAGTTACTTCCCCCTGAGGAACACCGGGGAGCTGTTTTTT. This sequence encodes CASSYFPLRNTGELFF.

The rearrangement links TRBV10-3 to TRBJ1-1; 7 nucleotides match TRBD1. Germline-derived CDR1 and CDR2 are ENHRY and SYGVKD. This CDR3 is built from 14 residues. J gave up 0 bases and V 6 bases, and 4 bases lay outside the gene matches. CDR3 nucleotides: TGTGCCATCAGGAAACAGGGGATGAACACTGAAGCTTTCTTT. The encoded protein is CAIRKQGMNTEAFF.

This clone turned up a few times. V and J are TRBV5-1 and TRBJ2-7; D not certain. The CDR3 contains 12 residues. Trimming cost V 5 bases and J 3 bases, with 9 bases left between them. Germline V gene lookup returns CDR1 SGHRS and CDR2 YFSETQ. CDR3 sequence (DNA): TGCGCCAGCAGACGGCAGGACTACGAGCAGTACTTC. The encoded protein is CASRRQDYEQYF.

This chain links TRBV7-2 with TRBJ2-2; a possible D gene is TRBD2 (6 bases). Germline CDR1 SGHTA, CDR2 FQGNSA. V shed 5 bases and J shed 7 bases, with 17 bases lying between them. The CDR3 runs to 15 residues. The CDR3 is CASSALVGGRGELFF. Here the CDR3 DNA reads TGTGCCAGCAGCGCCCTCGTCGGGGGTCGCGGGGAGCTGTTTTTT.

This chain joins TRBV11-2 and TRBJ2-1, with 14 bases that match TRBD2. The junction had 11 bases not matched to a gene; V was cut back by 5 bases and J by 2 bases. Germline V gene data show CDR1 as SGHAT and CDR2 as FQNNGV. This CDR3 region has 19 residues. CDR3 nucleotide sequence: TGTGCCAGCAGCACGGGACTAGCGGGAGAAGGTAGCACCTACAATGAGCAGTTCTTC. Its protein is CASSTGLAGEGSTYNEQFF. Using reference TRBV11-2 and TRBJ2-1 for the parts outside the CDR3, the full variable domain is EAGVAQSPRYKIIEKRQSVAFWCNPISGHATLYWYQQILGQGPKLLIQFQNNGVVDDSQLPKDRFSAERLKGVDSTLKIQPAKLEDSAVYLCASSTGLAGEGSTYNEQFFGPGTRLTVL.

This rearrangement joins TRBV7-8 to TRBJ2-5; possible D gene TRBD1, 5 bases. The CDR3 is made up of 14 amino acids. Germline lookup yields CDR1 SGHVS and CDR2 FQNEAQ. V lost 4 bases and J 4 bases, leaving 13 bases between the germline ends. CDR3 sequence: CASSWSRGGETQYF. The CDR3 DNA reads TGTGCCAGCAGCTGGTCTAGGGGTGGAGAGACCCAGTACTTC.

The chain employs TRBV15 and TRBJ2-1; a weak D match, TRBD2 (7 bases). V was cut by 3 bases and J by 5 bases, with 17 bases left in between. CDR1 and CDR2 (germline): LNHNV, YYDKDF (reference sequence). The CDR3 covers 16 residues. This CDR3 is CATSSIAGWGHNEQFF. The CDR3 DNA reads TGTGCCACCAGCAGTATAGCGGGTTGGGGGCACAATGAGCAGTTCTTC.

The chain joins TRBV28 to TRBJ1-5; D might be TRBD1 (5 bases). Germline V CDR1 and CDR2: MDHEN, SYDVKM. Deletions cut 8 bases from V and 0 bases from J, with 14 bases between. The CDR3 runs to 15 residues. The CDR3 DNA reads as TGTGCCAGCTACCGTGGGGCCGCTAGCAATCAGCCCCAGCATTTT. Protein product: CASYRGAASNQPQHF.

The rearrangement joins TRBV10-2 to TRBJ1-2; no clear D gene. V was pared by 6 bases and J by 6 bases, with 20 bases between. The CDR3 runs to 15 residues. Germline V gene data show CDR1 as WSHSY and CDR2 as SAAADI. The CDR3 protein is CASSRTVRPQNGYTF. The CDR3 DNA follows: TGCGCCAGCAGCCGCACAGTCAGGCCCCAAAATGGCTACACCTTC.

The V and J genes are TRBV7-9 and TRBJ1-2, with D tentatively TRBD1 (5 bases). CDR1 and CDR2 (germline): SEHNR, FQNEAQ (reference sequence). Trimming took 5 bases from V and 7 from J, leaving 14 bases between them. There are 13 residues in the CDR3. The CDR3 loop is CASSAKEGFGYTF. In nucleotides, the CDR3 is TGTGCCAGCAGCGCAAAGGAGGGGTTTGGCTACACCTTC.

The J gene is TRBJ2-1, the V gene TRBV5-1; 8 nucleotides match TRBD1. The germline gives CDR1 SGHRS, CDR2 YFSETQ. V dropped 3 bases and J dropped 8; count of bases not matched to a gene: 10. The CDR3 is 15 amino acids. The CDR3, as DNA: TGCGCCAGCAGCTCCGGACAGGGATCGTTCCATGAGCAGTTCTTC. Amino acids: CASSSGQGSFHEQFF.